These T cell receptor beta chains were read from a single sample in a study of CD8+CD57+ T cells in acquired aplastic anemia. Via MiXCR, TCRdb re-called the reads, giving one row per CDR3 protein. The sample comprises some 170,000 distinct CDR3 sequences, about 64% of which are singletons, and 45% to 60% rests with the top ten. What was sequenced was sorted CD4+, CD8+, or CD8+CD57+ T cells (not recorded which) from PBMCs. These receptors were taken from a human donor with aplastic anemia. Both conserved end residues are trimmed from each CDR3.

J gene | V gene | CDR3 protein
TRBJ2-7 | TRBV10-3 | AISSASMGVQY
TRBJ2-7 | TRBV20-1 | SASETSYEQY
TRBJ2-7 | TRBV5-5 | ASSQARGAYEQY
TRBJ1-6 | TRBV4-3 | ASSQDGTANSPLH
TRBJ2-7 | TRBV20-1 | SARVDLARPYTKQY
TRBJ2-1 | TRBV24-1 | ATTGGEYNEQF
TRBJ2-7 | TRBV9 | ASSVTSGGTYEQY
TRBJ2-2 | TRBV7-9 | ASSQRGGVTGELF
TRBJ1-1 | TRBV7-9 | ASSRSGRDTEAF
TRBJ1-3 | TRBV4-3 | ASSQGTGNTIY
TRBJ2-7 | TRBV10-3 | AISEPRGEQY
TRBJ1-1 | TRBV7-9 | ASSGLGGLNTEAF
TRBJ2-7 | TRBV12-3/TRBV12-4 | ASSSIGTGNYVQH
TRBJ2-2 | TRBV20-1 | SARDSRTTGELF
TRBJ2-5 | TRBV7-3 | ASSSPGEEETQY
TRBJ1-1 | TRBV6-5 | ASSYSGRADTEAF
TRBJ1-1 | TRBV2 | ASREDTTEAF
TRBJ1-5 | TRBV5-1 | ASRGREDQPQH
TRBJ1-2 | TRBV11-2 | ASSREAVTNNYGYT
TRBJ2-2 | TRBV14 | ASSVFRFYGELF
TRBJ2-1 | TRBV2 | ASRTSWYNEQF
TRBJ2-2 | TRBV7-9 | ASSLAGAPSGELF
TRBJ2-7 | TRBV15 | ATSRVPLVTYEQY
TRBJ1-5 | TRBV19 | GSGTGDSNQPQH
TRBJ2-1 | TRBV5-4 | ASTTGTLGNEQF
TRBJ2-3 | TRBV6-1 | ASSHDAGSTDTQY
TRBJ2-5 | TRBV3-1 | ASSLRQDQETQY
TRBJ1-5 | TRBV19 | ASHDVYGASEGSQPQH
TRBJ1-2 | TRBV7-4 | ASSFWGSNYGYT
TRBJ2-3 | TRBV7-9 | ASTARGASTDTKY
TRBJ2-1 | TRBV15 | ATSRDQSRTYNEQF
TRBJ2-1 | TRBV9 | ASSVPGPQYGRIIDEQF
TRBJ2-1 | TRBV20-1 | SAGGRSYNEQF
TRBJ2-2 | TRBV6-5 | ASSDRFYTGELF
TRBJ1-2 | TRBV7-9 | ASSLASGYGYT
TRBJ2-1 | TRBV7-3 | ASSLSRDGPYNEQF
TRBJ2-7 | TRBV2 | ASSKRANEQY
TRBJ2-7 | TRBV7-4 | ASSHPGGPSNEQY
TRBJ2-7 | TRBV19 | ASSIRDTYEQY
TRBJ1-1 | TRBV29-1 | SVDLRDTEAF
TRBJ2-7 | TRBV7-2 | ASSPLLGNPSYEQY
TRBJ2-6 | TRBV19 | ASSTRTGVLSGANVLT
TRBJ2-3 | TRBV10-1 | ASSEGSSAVGEDTQY
TRBJ1-3 | TRBV7-2 | ASRVGVTGGNTIY
TRBJ2-2 | TRBV10-3 | ATRDRGLTGELF